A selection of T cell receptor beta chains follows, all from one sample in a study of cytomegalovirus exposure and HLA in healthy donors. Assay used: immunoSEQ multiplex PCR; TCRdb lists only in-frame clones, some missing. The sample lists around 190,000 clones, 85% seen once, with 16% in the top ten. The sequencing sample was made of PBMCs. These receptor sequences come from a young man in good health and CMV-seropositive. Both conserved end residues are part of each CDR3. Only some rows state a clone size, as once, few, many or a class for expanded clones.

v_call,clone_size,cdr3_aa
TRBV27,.,CASSFGGSGQPQHF
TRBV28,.,CASSLRDEENEQFF
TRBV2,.,CASSLTGTGTRPQHF
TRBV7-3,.,CASSPQANTEAFF
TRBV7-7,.,CASSLNERETQYF
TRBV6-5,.,CASSFGQGSDSPLHF
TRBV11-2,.,CASSPEPNTGELFF
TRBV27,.,CASPGGGTYRYEQYF
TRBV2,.,CASSGSLAGGPRETQYF
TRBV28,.,CASSLQGFGNQPQHF
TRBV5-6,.,CASSFGGGTQYF
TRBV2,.,CASGPYTDTQYF
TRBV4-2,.,CASSQDGGGWEAFF
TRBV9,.,CASSPSPSPSPTQYF
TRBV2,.,CASSRQVQETQYF
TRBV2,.,CASRTLETQYF
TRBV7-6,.,CASSSGQGGPTNEKLFF
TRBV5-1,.,CASREMTGNTEAFF
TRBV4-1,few,CASSHATTGNGYTF
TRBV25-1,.,CASSERATNEKLFF
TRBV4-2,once,CASSQDRGDTEAFF
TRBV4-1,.,CASSQDLGQGWNSPLHF
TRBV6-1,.,CASRGLMGNEKLFF
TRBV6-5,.,CASSFDSRADRPQHF
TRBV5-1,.,CASSIRDSIPNEQFF
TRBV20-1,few,CSASGTSGLFF
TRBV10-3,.,CAISESETAYEQYF
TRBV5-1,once,CASSGGQVTDTQYF
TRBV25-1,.,CASSGGLAARTQYF
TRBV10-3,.,CAISDPGEGNTGELFF
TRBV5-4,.,CASSLDGGGYTF